This TCR beta chain is from a study of blood T cells in healthy people across ages. Notes on the study in general: Percentage of naive T cells showed a strong correlation with TCR beta diversity. Long-lived donors carried more naive CD4+ cells and greater diversity than aged donors. Investigators viewed diversity estimates from one million T cells as underestimates, the study reported.

This CDR3 region has 14 residues. Germline V gives CDR1 MGHDK, CDR2 SYGVNS. With 1 base removed from V and 9 bases from J, the gap between germline ends came to 10 bases. A second roughly 6 to 11 cycle PCR used barcoded and J-beta primers. From the 5' RACE reads, TCRdb called clonotypes with MiXCR, one entry per CDR3 protein. Of about 1,500,000 distinct CDR3 sequences in the sample, about 40% were seen once. About 10 milliliters of peripheral blood were drawn from each donor. This clonotype was seen a few times. The antigen remains unidentified. Sequences were obtained from blood. The clonotype was recovered from a young woman in good health. This sequence joins TRBV25-1 and TRBJ1-6; D gene uncertain. CDR3 sequence reads: CASSESGSGSPLHF. In DNA form, the CDR3 reads TGTGCCAGCAGTGAATCGGGGAGTGGTTCACCCCTCCACTTT.